Below are 20 T cell receptor beta chains sequenced from a single sample in a study of shared clonotypes between healthy human individuals. TCRdb's table, derived via immunoSEQ multiplex PCR, lists solely in-frame clones and lacks some. Found here are about 600,000 clones, more than 95% of them singletons; the top ten hold around 0.057%. The sequenced sample was naive CD4+ T cells sorted from blood. Described subset: CD45RA+ positively selected. The receptors originated from a woman aged 25 to 39 in good health.

The V gene is TRBV19, the J gene TRBJ2-5; 7 bases agree with TRBD2. Germline V gene sequence: CDR1 LNHDA, CDR2 SQIVND (reference sequence). V gave up 2 bases and J gave up 4 bases; unmatched junction bases: 7. The CDR3 runs to 15 residues. The DNA for the CDR3 is TGTGCCAGTAGTATAACGTCAGGGAGGGGAGAGACCCAGTACTTC. It specifies CASSITSGRGETQYF.

V usage is TRBV11-3 and J usage is TRBJ1-3, with no clear D. V lost 6 bases, J lost 0 bases, and 9 bases lay in between. The CDR3 is 14 amino acids. Germline values: CDR1 SGHNT, CDR2 YENEEA. The CDR3 protein is CASSSSASGNTIYF. The CDR3 DNA sequence: TGTGCCAGCAGTTCTTCCGCCTCTGGAAACACCATATATTTT.

This chain connects TRBV5-1 to TRBJ2-2, with 8 bases identical to TRBD1. This CDR3 region has 14 residues. Germline CDR1 SGHRS, CDR2 YFSETQ. J was trimmed by 6 bases and V by 2 bases; bases with no gene match: 3. CDR3 DNA: TGCGCCAGCAGCTTCAGGGGGCGGGCCGGGGAGCTGTTTTTT. Residues: CASSFRGRAGELFF.

CDR3 sequence: CASSQGIGVGASTDTQYF. The CDR3 region has the DNA TGCGCCAGCAGCCAAGGGATTGGGGTGGGGGCTAGCACAGATACGCAGTATTTT. The chain carries TRBV4-1 and TRBJ2-3; a weak D match, TRBD1 (6 bases). Trimming shortened V by 1 base and J by 0 bases, and 17 bases separated the two germline ends. From germline, CDR1 is MGHRA and CDR2 YSYEKL. This CDR3 spans 18 amino acids.

The chain combines TRBV9 with TRBJ2-1, with unresolved D. Trimming left V 0 bases short and J 6 bases short, with 7 bases between. Per the germline V gene, CDR1 is SGDLS and CDR2 is YYNGEE. The CDR3 is made up of 13 amino acids. The CDR3 loop is CASSVGLVNEQFF. CDR3 sequence (DNA): TGTGCCAGCAGCGTAGGACTCGTCAATGAGCAGTTCTTC. The full variable domain, completed using reference TRBV9 and TRBJ2-1, is DSGVTQTPKHLITATGQRVTLRCSPRSGDLSVYWYQQSLDQGLQFLIQYYNGEERAKGNILERFSAQQFPDLHSELNLSSLELGDSALYFCASSVGLVNEQFFGPGTRLTVL.

The genes are TRBV20-1 and TRBJ1-2; D uncertain. The V and J ends lost 6 bases and 8 bases respectively, with 13 bases between them. Germline lookup yields CDR1 DFQATT and CDR2 SNEGSKA (reference sequence). The CDR3 loop spans 11 amino acids. The CDR3 loop is CSALLVGGYTF. CDR3 sequence (DNA): TGCAGTGCCCTTTTGGTGGGGGGCTACACCTTC.

This chain joins TRBV6-5 and TRBJ1-5; D is unclear. In germline, CDR1 is MNHEY, CDR2 SVGAGI. The V end was cut by 0 bases, the J end by 2 bases, with 11 bases between. The CDR3 runs 16 residues. The CDR3 reads CASSYSIRVGNQPQHF. DNA of the CDR3: TGTGCCAGCAGTTACTCTATTAGGGTGGGCAATCAGCCCCAGCATTTT.

Regarding this clone: The sample contains more than one DNA sequence encoding this CDR3. This rearrangement joins TRBV28 to TRBJ1-2, with unresolved D. The CDR3 contains 11 residues. The V gene lost 2 bases and the J gene lost 5 bases, with 3 bases spanning the gap. CDR1 MDHEN and CDR2 SYDVKM come from the germline V gene. As DNA, the CDR3 is TGTGCCAGCAGTTTACGGTATGGCTACACCTTC. Its translation: CASSLRYGYTF.

This chain connects TRBV10-3 to TRBJ2-7, with a tentative D call TRBD2 (6 bases). Germline V gives CDR1 ENHRY, CDR2 SYGVKD. This CDR3 region has 15 residues. V dropped 3 bases and J dropped 2 bases, with 14 bases sitting between them. CDR3 residues: CAISDLGLSTYEQYF. The CDR3 DNA reads TGTGCCATCAGTGACCTGGGACTCTCCACCTACGAGCAGTACTTC.

The chain combines TRBV6-1 with TRBJ2-5; D unresolved. V lost 2 bases and J 4 bases, leaving 11 bases between the germline ends. The CDR3 contains 14 residues. The germline CDR1 and CDR2 sequences are MNHNS and SASEGT. The CDR3 sequence: CASSEITWGETQYF. In DNA form, the CDR3 reads TGTGCCAGCAGTGAAATCACGTGGGGAGAGACCCAGTACTTC.

The V gene is TRBV6-6, the J gene TRBJ2-1; D tentatively reads TRBD1 or TRBD2 (5 bases each). CDR3 length: 15 amino acids. Trimming took 7 bases from V and 4 from J, leaving 17 bases between them. CDR1 is MNHNY and CDR2 is SVGAGI in the germline V gene (reference sequence). The CDR3 protein is CASTSSGLFYNEQFF. The CDR3 DNA reads TGTGCCAGCACCTCGTCGGGGCTTTTTTACAATGAGCAGTTCTTC.

The gene calls are TRBV11-3 and TRBJ2-1; no clear D. Germline CDR1 and CDR2: SGHNT and YENEEA. CDR3 length: 15 amino acids. V lost 0 bases to trimming and J lost 1 base, with 7 bases between them. CDR3 amino acids: CASSLDGLSYNEQFF. DNA of the CDR3: TGTGCCAGCAGCTTAGATGGCCTTTCCTACAATGAGCAGTTCTTC.

The CDR3 nucleotides are TGTGCCAGCAGACGACAGGGGGCTCCCACTGAAGCTTTCTTT. Protein: CASRRQGAPTEAFF. The rearrangement uses TRBV11-2 and TRBJ1-1; 10 nucleotides agree with TRBD1. The CDR3 totals 14 residues. V was pared by 6 bases and J by 4 bases, with 5 bases of the junction left unmatched. Germline assignment: CDR1 SGHAT and CDR2 FQNNGV.

The CDR3 sequence is CSVARDSGETQYF. In nucleotides, the CDR3 is TGCAGCGTTGCCCGTGACTCGGGAGAGACCCAGTACTTC. The chain recombines TRBV29-1 with TRBJ2-5, with D unclear. This CDR3 is built from 13 residues. V was shortened by 4 bases and J by 4 bases, with 13 bases between the two germline ends. CDR1 is SQVTM, CDR2 ANQGSEA, per germline.

The chain couples TRBV19 to TRBJ2-3; the D is unclear. V lost 9 bases to trimming and J lost 4 bases, with 20 bases between them. The germline V gene has CDR1 LNHDA and CDR2 SQIVND (reference sequence). The CDR3 is 15 amino acids. CDR3 region: CASNDGPTLADTQYF. Written as DNA, the CDR3 is TGTGCCAGCAACGACGGGCCCACCCTGGCAGATACGCAGTATTTT. Complete variable domain (other parts from reference TRBV19 and TRBJ2-3): DGGITQSPKYLFRKEGQNVTLSCEQNLNHDAMYWYRQDPGQGLRLIYYSQIVNDFQKGDIAEGYSVSREKKESFPLTVTSAQKNPTAFYLCASNDGPTLADTQYFGPGTRLTVL.

The rearrangement uses TRBV5-6 and TRBJ2-7; tentative D call: TRBD2 (5 bases). V was shortened by 3 bases and J by 2 bases, with 18 bases between the two germline ends. The CDR3 sequence is 16 residues long. From germline, CDR1 is SGHDT and CDR2 YYEEEE. In DNA form, the CDR3 reads TGTGCCAGCAGCTCCCGTGGGAACCAGCGGACCTACGAGCAGTACTTC. Protein sequence: CASSSRGNQRTYEQYF.

This rearrangement joins TRBV28 to TRBJ2-3; 10 nucleotides line up with TRBD2. V lost 6 bases to trimming and J lost 5 bases; unmatched junction nucleotides: 8. The CDR3 totals 15 residues. Germline-derived CDR1 and CDR2 are MDHEN and SYDVKM. CDR3 in amino acids: CASRSLAGDIDTQYF. CDR3 nucleotides: TGTGCCAGCAGGTCCCTAGCGGGAGATATAGATACGCAGTATTTT.

This sequence joins TRBV18 and TRBJ2-2; 12 bases are a match to TRBD2. The CDR3 has 15 amino acids. In germline, CDR1 is KGHSH, CDR2 LQKENI. Losses at the gene ends were 4 bases for V and 5 bases for J; bases not matched to a gene: 2. For the CDR3, the DNA is TGTGCCAGCTCACACGGGACTAGCGGGACCGGGGAGCTGTTTTTT. This encodes CASSHGTSGTGELFF. Variable domain in full (rest from reference TRBV18 and TRBJ2-2): NAGVMQNPRHLVRRRGQEARLRCSPMKGHSHVYWYRQLPEEGLKFMVYLQKENIIDESGMPKERFSAEFPKEGPSILRIQQVVRGDSAAYFCASSHGTSGTGELFFGEGSRLTVL.

The CDR3 DNA sequence: TGTGCCAGTAGTATGGGGGTAAGGCAGCCCCAGCATTTT. As protein: CASSMGVRQPQHF. The chain links TRBV19 to TRBJ1-5, with a weak D call TRBD1 (5 bases). V lost 3 bases and J 7 bases, leaving 10 bases between the germline ends. Germline V gene lookup returns CDR1 LNHDA and CDR2 SQIVND (reference sequence). The CDR3 length is 13 residues.

This sequence joins TRBV10-1 and TRBJ1-5; possible D gene TRBD1, 6 bases. Germline V gene lookup returns CDR1 WNHNN and CDR2 SYGVQD (reference sequence). The CDR3 sequence is 18 residues long. Trimming pared 4 bases from V and 4 bases from J, leaving 23 bases between. The CDR3 is CASSVGHQPVPENQPQHF. The CDR3 DNA reads TGCGCCAGCAGTGTGGGACACCAACCCGTGCCCGAAAATCAGCCCCAGCATTTT.